This TCR beta chain is drawn from a study of CD8+ T cells in alopecia areata. Study-wide context: Treated patients were given oral tofacitinib, which was dosed at 5 to 10 mg twice daily. Findings of the study overall: Patients shared TCRs less clearly than mice did, possibly for HLA-related reasons. Scalp data also include sequences from resident alphabeta T cells of normal skin. More clonal than normal scalp was lesional scalp, particularly alopecia totalis/universalis.

Following extraction, RNA underwent reverse transcription to cDNA, which served as the sequencing template. Method: immunoSEQ multiplex PCR; TCRdb's copy keeps in-frame clones and lacks some. The table has about 180,000 clones, about 66% seen once. To note about this clone: Its antigen is currently unknown. The sample contains more than one DNA sequence encoding this CDR3.

Germline V gene lookup returns CDR1 SQVTM and CDR2 ANQGSEA. The CDR3 runs to 11 residues. V was shortened by 3 bases and J by 5 bases, with 7 bases between the two germline ends. This chain joins TRBV29-1 and TRBJ1-2; the D gene is possibly TRBD1 (5 bases). The source is a human donor with alopecia areata. Sequenced here: CD8+ T cells sorted from blood, sampled at week 0. The CDR3 nucleotides are TGCAGCGTTGATGGGGGATATGGCTACACCTTC. This encodes CSVDGGYGYTF.